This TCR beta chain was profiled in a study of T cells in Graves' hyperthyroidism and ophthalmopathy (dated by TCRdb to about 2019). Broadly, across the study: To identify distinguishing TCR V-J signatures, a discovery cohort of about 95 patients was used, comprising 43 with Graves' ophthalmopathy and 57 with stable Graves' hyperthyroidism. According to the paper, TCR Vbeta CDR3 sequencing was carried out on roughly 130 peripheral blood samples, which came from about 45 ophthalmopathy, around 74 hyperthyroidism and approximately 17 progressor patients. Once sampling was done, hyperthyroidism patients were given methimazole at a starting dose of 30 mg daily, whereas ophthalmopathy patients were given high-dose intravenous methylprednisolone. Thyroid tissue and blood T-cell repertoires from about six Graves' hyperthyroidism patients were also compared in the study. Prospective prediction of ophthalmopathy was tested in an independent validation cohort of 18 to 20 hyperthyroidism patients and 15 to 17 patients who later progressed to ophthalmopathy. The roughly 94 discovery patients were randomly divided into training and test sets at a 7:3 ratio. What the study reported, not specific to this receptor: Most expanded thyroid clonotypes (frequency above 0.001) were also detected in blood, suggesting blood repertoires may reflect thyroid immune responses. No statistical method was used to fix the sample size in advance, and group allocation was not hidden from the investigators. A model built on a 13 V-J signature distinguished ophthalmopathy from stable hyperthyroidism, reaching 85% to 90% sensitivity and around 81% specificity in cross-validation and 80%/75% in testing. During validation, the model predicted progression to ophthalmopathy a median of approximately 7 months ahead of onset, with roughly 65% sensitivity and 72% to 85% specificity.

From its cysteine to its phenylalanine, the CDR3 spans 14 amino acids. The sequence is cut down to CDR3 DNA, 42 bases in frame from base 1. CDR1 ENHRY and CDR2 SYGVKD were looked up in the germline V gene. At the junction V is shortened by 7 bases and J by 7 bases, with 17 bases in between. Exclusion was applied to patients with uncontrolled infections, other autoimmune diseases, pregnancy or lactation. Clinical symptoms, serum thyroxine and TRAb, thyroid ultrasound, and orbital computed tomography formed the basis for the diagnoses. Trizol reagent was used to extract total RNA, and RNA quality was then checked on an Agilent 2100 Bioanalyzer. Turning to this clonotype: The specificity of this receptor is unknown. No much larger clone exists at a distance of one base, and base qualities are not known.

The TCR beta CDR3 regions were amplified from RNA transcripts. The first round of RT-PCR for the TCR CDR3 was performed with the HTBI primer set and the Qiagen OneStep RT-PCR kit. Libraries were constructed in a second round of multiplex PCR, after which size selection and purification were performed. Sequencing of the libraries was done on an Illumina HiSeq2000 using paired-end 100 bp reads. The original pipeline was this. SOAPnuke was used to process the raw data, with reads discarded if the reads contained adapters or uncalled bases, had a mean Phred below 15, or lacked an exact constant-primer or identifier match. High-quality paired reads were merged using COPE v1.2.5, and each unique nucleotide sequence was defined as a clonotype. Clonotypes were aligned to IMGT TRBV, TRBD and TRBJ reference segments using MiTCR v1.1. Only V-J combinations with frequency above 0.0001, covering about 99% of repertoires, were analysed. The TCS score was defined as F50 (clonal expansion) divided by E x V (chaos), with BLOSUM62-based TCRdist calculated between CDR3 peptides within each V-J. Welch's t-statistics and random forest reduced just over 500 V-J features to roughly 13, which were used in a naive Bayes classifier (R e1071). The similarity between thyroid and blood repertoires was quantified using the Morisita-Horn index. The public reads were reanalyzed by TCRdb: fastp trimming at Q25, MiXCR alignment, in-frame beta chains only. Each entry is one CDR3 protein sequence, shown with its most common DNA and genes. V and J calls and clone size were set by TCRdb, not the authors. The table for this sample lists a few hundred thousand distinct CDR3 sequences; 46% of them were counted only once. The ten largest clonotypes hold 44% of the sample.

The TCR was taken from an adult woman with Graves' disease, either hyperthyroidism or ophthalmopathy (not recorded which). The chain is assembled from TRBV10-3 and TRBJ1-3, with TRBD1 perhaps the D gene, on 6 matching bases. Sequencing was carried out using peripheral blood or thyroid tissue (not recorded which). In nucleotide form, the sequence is TGTGCCATCAATCCCAACACGGGGGCGAACACCATATATTTT. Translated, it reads CAINPNTGANTIYF.